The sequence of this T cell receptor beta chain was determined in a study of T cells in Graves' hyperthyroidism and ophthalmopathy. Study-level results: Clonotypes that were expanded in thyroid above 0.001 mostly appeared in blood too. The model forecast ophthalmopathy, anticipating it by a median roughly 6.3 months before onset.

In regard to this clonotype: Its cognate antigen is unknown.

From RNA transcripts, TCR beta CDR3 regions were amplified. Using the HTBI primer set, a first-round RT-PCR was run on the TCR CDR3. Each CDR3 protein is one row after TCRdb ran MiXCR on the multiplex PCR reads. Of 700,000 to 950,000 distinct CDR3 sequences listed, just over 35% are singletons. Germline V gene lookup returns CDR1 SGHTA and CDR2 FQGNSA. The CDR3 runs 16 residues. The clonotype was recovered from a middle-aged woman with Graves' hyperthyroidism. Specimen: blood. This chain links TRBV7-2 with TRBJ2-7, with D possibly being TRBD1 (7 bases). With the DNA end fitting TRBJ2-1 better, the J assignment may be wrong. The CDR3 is CASSHTPTGRPGEQFF. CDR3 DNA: TGTGCCAGCAGCCACACACCGACAGGGAGGCCCGGGGAGCAGTTCTTC.